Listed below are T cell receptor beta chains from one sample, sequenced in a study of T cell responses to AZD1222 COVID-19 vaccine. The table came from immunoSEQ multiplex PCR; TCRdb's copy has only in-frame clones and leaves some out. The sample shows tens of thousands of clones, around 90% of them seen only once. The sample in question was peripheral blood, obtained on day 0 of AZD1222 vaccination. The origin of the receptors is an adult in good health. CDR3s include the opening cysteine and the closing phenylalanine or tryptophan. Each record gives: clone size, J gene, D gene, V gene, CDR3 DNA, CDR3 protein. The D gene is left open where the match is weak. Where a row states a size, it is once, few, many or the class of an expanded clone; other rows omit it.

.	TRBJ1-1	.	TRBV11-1	TGTGCCAGCAGGAGGATTATGAACACTGAAGCTTTCTTT	CASRRIMNTEAFF
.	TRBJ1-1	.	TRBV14	TGTGCCAGCAGCCAAGACACATTCCAAGCTTTCTTT	CASSQDTFQAFF
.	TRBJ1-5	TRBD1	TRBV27	TGTGCCAGCAGTCCCCTGACAGGGATCAATCAGCCCCAGCATTTT	CASSPLTGINQPQHF
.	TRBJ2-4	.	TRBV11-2	TGTGCCAGCAGCCTAGCCAAAAACATTCAGTACTTC	CASSLAKNIQYF
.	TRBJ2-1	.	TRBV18	TGTGCCAGCCGAGGCCAGACCTACAATGAGCAGTTCTTC	CASRGQTYNEQFF
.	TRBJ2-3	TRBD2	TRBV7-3	TGTGCCAGCAGCTTTGGGCTAGCGGACACAGATACGCAGTATTTT	CASSFGLADTDTQYF
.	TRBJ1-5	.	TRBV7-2	TGTGCCAGCAGCTTAGATGGATACAATCAGCCCCAGCATTTT	CASSLDGYNQPQHF
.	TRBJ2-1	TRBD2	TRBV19	TGTGCCAGTAGTATCCCCCTAGCGGGTCTCGAAAACAATGAGCAGTTCTTC	CASSIPLAGLENNEQFF
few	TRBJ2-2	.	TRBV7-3	TGTGCCAGCAGCTTATTCTCCGGGGAGCTGTTTTTT	CASSLFSGELFF
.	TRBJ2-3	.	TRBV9	TGTGCCAGCAGCGTGGGAACGGGGGCTAGCACAGATACGCAGTATTTT	CASSVGTGASTDTQYF
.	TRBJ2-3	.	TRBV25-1	TGTGCCAGCAGGAGCACAGATACGCAGTATTTT	CASRSTDTQYF
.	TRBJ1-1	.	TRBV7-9	TGTGCCAGCAGCTTAGATGGGGTAACTGAAGCTTTCTTT	CASSLDGVTEAFF
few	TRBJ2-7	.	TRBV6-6	TGTGCCAGCAGCCCCCTGGGCTACGAGCAGTACTTC	CASSPLGYEQYF
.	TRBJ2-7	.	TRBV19	TGTGCCAGTAGTACCCCCCCGGACAGCTTGCGGGGCGAGCAGTACTTC	CASSTPPDSLRGEQYF
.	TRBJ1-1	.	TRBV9	TGTGCCAGCAGCTTTCACCCGAACACTGAAGCTTTCTTT	CASSFHPNTEAFF
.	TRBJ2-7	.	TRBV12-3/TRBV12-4	TGTGCCAGCAGTTTAGGAGCTTCCGACGAGCAGTACTTC	CASSLGASDEQYF
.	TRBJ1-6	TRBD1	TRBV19	TGTGCCAGTAGTATAGAAACGACAGGGGAATCACCCCTCCACTTT	CASSIETTGESPLHF
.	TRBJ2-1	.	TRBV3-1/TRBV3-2	TGTGCCAGCAGCGGACTCCAGCAGTTCTTC	CASSGLQQFF
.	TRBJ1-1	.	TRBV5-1	TGCGCCAGCAGCTTGATAGAGGACACTGAAGCTTTCTTT	CASSLIEDTEAFF
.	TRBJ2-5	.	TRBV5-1	TGCGCCAGCAGCTTGAATCCAAGCGGAGAAGAGACCCAGTACTTC	CASSLNPSGEETQYF